This T cell receptor beta chain was sequenced in a study of cytomegalovirus exposure and HLA in healthy donors. On this clone: Its specificity is unknown.

The study's findings and limits: Per a prior analysis, the majority of TCR beta V segments were productive roughly 87% or roughly 30% of the time. TCR beta V- and J-gene trimming, according to a later analysis, was linked to a missense DCLRE1C variant.

PCR amplification relied on 60 Vbeta primers (plus 13 Jbeta primers). The assay was immunoSEQ multiplex PCR, and TCRdb's table has in-frame clones only and misses some. This table holds 90,000 to 110,000 clones, approximately 71% found once. With 1 base removed from V and 5 bases from J, the gap between germline ends came to 11 bases. The CDR3 is 14 amino acids. In germline, CDR1 is SGHAT, CDR2 FQNNGV. The sample taken for sequencing was PBMCs. The TCR sequence derives from a man aged 40-49 years in good health and CMV-seronegative. The chain combines TRBV11-2 with TRBJ1-1; possibly TRBD1 for D (6 bases). The CDR3: CASSLGRGGTEAFF. For the CDR3, the DNA is TGTGCCAGCAGCTTAGGCAGGGGAGGGACTGAAGCTTTCTTT. The full variable domain, rest sourced from reference TRBV11-2 and TRBJ1-1, is EAGVAQSPRYKIIEKRQSVAFWCNPISGHATLYWYQQILGQGPKLLIQFQNNGVVDDSQLPKDRFSAERLKGVDSTLKIQPAKLEDSAVYLCASSLGRGGTEAFFGQGTRLTVV.